This T cell receptor (beta chain) came from a study of T cell repertoires in cytomegalovirus infection. Study-wide background: Recently described HLA-C-restricted plus well-studied HLA-B-restricted CMV epitopes were used. Public TCR beta signatures provided an indication of both CMV infection and a matching HLA type. Whole-study results and caveats: There were HLA-C-restricted CMV-specific TCR beta clonotypes dominating the ex vivo response. Public TCR beta family frequency separated CMV-and-HLA carriers, including in an independent cohort.

In regard to this clonotype: Its antigen is unidentified.

The CDR3 length is 13 residues. V lost 8 bases to trimming and J lost 7 bases, with 19 bases between them. Germline V CDR1 and CDR2: DFQATT, SNEGSKA (reference sequence). TCRdb reanalysed the reads using MiXCR and keeps one entry per CDR3 protein. Of hundreds of thousands of distinct CDR3 sequences listed, about 30% were seen once; the top ten hold roughly 12%. This rearrangement joins TRBV20-1 to TRBJ2-3, with D hard to call. The TCR originated in a human donor in good health (CMV status not recorded). Some clones in this sample may be carry-over from other donors' samples. The source material was cultured CD8+ T cells from PBMCs, sampled from culture after CMV antigen stimulation. The CDR3 here is CSLHLLHMNTQYF. The CDR3 nucleotides read TGCAGTCTCCACCTACTTCATATGAATACGCAGTATTTT.